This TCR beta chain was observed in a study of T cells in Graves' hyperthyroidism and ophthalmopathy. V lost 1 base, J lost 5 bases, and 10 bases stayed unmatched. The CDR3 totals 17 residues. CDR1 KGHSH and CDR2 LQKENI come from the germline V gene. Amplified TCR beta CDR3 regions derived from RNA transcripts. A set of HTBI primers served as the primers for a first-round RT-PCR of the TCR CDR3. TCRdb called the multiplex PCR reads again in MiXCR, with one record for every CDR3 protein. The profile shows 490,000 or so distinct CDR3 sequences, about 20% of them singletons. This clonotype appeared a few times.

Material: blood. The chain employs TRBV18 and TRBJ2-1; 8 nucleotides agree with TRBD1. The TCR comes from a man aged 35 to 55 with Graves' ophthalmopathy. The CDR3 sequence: CASSPLPPGQAHNEQFF. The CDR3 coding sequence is TGTGCCAGCTCACCACTTCCCCCGGGACAGGCCCACAATGAGCAGTTCTTC.